This T cell receptor beta chain stems from a study of blood T cells in healthy people across ages. The wider study: For every two T cells, template switching captured about one barcoded beta molecule.

Aged roughly 6 to 100, donors were systemically healthy Caucasians from Russia. Germline V gives CDR1 MDHEN, CDR2 SYDVKM. The CDR3 totals 13 residues. Trimming at V came to 6 bases and at J to 7 bases, leaving 2 bases not matched to a gene. Alongside a J-beta primer mix, a sample-barcoded 5' primer served in a second PCR lasting roughly 6 to 11 cycles. Every molecule of cDNA carried a tag from a template-switch adaptor with 12 random nucleotides. Via MiXCR, TCRdb re-called the 5' RACE reads, giving one row per CDR3 protein. The sample has 780,000 or so distinct CDR3 sequences, approximately 60% seen once; the top ten hold roughly 25%.

The TCR was taken from a middle-aged man in good health. The sequencing input was blood. The rearrangement links TRBV28 to TRBJ1-6, with 8 bases that match TRBD1. CDR3 sequence (DNA): TGTGCCAGCAGGGGACAGGCGAATTCACCCCTCCACTTT. This encodes CASRGQANSPLHF.